Shown below are 10 T cell receptor beta chains from a single sample sequenced in a study of blood T cell repertoires in COVID-19. Data came from immunoSEQ multiplex PCR; TCRdb stores just in-frame clones and leaves some out. This sample has 350,000 to 400,000 clones, with 89% found just once. The sequenced material came from PBMCs or T cells enriched from blood (not recorded which). These TCRs come from a woman aged 25 to 39 who had recovered from COVID-19.

This rearrangement joins TRBV10-3 to TRBJ1-2; 7 bases map to TRBD1. Germline loops: CDR1 ENHRY, CDR2 SYGVKD. The CDR3 runs 14 residues. V lost 11 bases, J lost 5 bases, and 14 bases stayed unmatched. Here the CDR3 reads CAVRDREFPYGYTF. Written as DNA, the CDR3 is TGTGCCGTCCGGGACAGAGAATTCCCTTATGGCTACACCTTC.

The rearrangement links TRBV6-5 to TRBJ2-5; 10 positions agree with TRBD2. The CDR3 is made up of 15 amino acids. V shed 5 bases and J 5 bases; nucleotides not matched to a gene: 8. Germline-derived CDR1 and CDR2 are MNHEY and SVGAGI. CDR3 residues: CASSPGLARRETQYF. The CDR3 DNA reads TGTGCCAGCAGTCCGGGACTAGCGAGGCGGGAGACCCAGTACTTC.

This clone was detected once. The chain is built from TRBV6-5 and TRBJ2-7, with 8 nucleotides matching TRBD1. With V trimmed by 6 bases and J by 2 bases, 9 bases remained unmatched. Germline V gene sequence: CDR1 MNHEY, CDR2 SVGAGI. CDR3 length: 15 amino acids. This CDR3 reads CASSLLQGVTYEQYF. The DNA for the CDR3 is TGTGCCAGCAGCCTTCTACAGGGGGTAACCTACGAGCAGTACTTC.

The chain recombines TRBV5-1 with TRBJ2-7; 8 bases match TRBD1. V gave up 4 bases and J gave up 1 base; unmatched junction bases: 4. The CDR3 runs 14 residues. Germline CDR1 SGHRS, CDR2 YFSETQ. The CDR3 bases are TGCGCCAGCAGCGTGACAGGGGCTTCCTACGAGCAGTACTTC. This translates into CASSVTGASYEQYF.

This clone showed up just once. This chain links TRBV4-1 with TRBJ1-4, with D tentatively TRBD1 (5 bases). The CDR3 is 19 residues long. Trimming took off 0 bases at V and 0 bases at J, with 17 bases between the two ends. The V gene's germline CDR1 is MGHRA and CDR2 YSYEKL. The CDR3 here is CASSQDGGAARATNEKLFF. The CDR3 DNA reads TGCGCCAGCAGCCAAGACGGAGGGGCAGCCCGTGCAACTAATGAAAAACTGTTTTTT.

The chain has TRBV7-9 and TRBJ1-2; 9 bases match TRBD1. From germline, CDR1 is SEHNR and CDR2 FQNEAQ (reference sequence). The CDR3 extends over 19 amino acids. The ends lost 5 bases at V and 3 bases at J; junction bases unmatched: 19. For the CDR3, the DNA is TGTGCCAGCAGCCGAAGGACCTCGGGACAGGGCGGCACTGACTATGGCTACACCTTC. This gives the protein CASSRRTSGQGGTDYGYTF. Combining the CDR3 with reference TRBV7-9 and TRBJ1-2 gives the whole variable domain DTGVSQNPRHKITKRGQNVTFRCDPISEHNRLYWYRQTLGQGPEFLTYFQNEAQLEKSRLLSDRFSAERPKGSFSTLEIQRTEQGDSAMYLCASSRRTSGQGGTDYGYTFGSGTRLTVV.

The chain has TRBV2 and TRBJ1-4, with D perhaps TRBD1 (5 bases). The V end lost 4 bases, the J end lost 8 bases, and 11 bases lay between the germline ends. The CDR3 runs to 13 residues. CDR1 and CDR2 from the germline V gene are SNHLY and FYNNEI. The CDR3 reads CASSGQGTEKLFF. In DNA, the CDR3 is TGTGCCAGCAGTGGCCAGGGAACAGAAAAACTGTTTTTT.

To note about this clone: Other nucleotide sequences in the sample specify the same CDR3. This sequence joins TRBV18 and TRBJ1-5; D not certain. The ends were cut back, 3 bases at V and 5 bases at J, with 8 bases in the middle. Germline-derived CDR1 and CDR2 are KGHSH and LQKENI. There are 13 residues in the CDR3. The CDR3 bases are TGTGCCAGCTCACCTGGGAGGGATCAGCCCCAGCATTTT. It is translated as CASSPGRDQPQHF.

The chain couples TRBV21-1 to TRBJ1-6. TRBV21-1 is described as a pseudogene. The CDR3 runs 18 residues. In DNA form, the CDR3 reads TGTGCCAGCAGCAAAAAGAATCCGCCCCAGGGACTAAATTCACCCCTCCACTTT. It encodes CASSKKNPPQGLNSPLHF.

This clone has more than one count but fewer than ten. This chain joins TRBV9 and TRBJ1-2; a weak D match, TRBD1 (6 bases). Germline loops: CDR1 SGDLS, CDR2 YYNGEE. The CDR3 is made up of 15 amino acids. Trimming pared 4 bases from V and 7 bases from J, leaving 20 bases between. The CDR3 region is CASSLRTAEISGYTF. CDR3 in DNA: TGTGCCAGCAGCCTCCGGACAGCCGAAATATCTGGCTACACCTTC.